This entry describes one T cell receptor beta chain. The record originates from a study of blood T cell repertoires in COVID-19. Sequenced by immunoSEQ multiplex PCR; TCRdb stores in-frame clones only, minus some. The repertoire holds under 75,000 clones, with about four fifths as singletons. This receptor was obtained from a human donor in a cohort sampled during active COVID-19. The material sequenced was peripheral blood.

CDR3 residues: CASSPLAGSTEAFF. In nucleotides, the CDR3 is TGTGCCAGCAGCCCGCTGGCAGGGTCCACTGAAGCTTTCTTT. The V gene is TRBV3-1 (or the pseudogene TRBV3-2), the J gene TRBJ1-1; D possibly corresponds to TRBD1 (5 bases). Looked up from germline, CDR1 is LGHDT and CDR2 is YNNKEL (reference sequence). Trimming cost V 4 bases and J 4 bases, with 13 bases left between them. This CDR3 is built from 14 residues.